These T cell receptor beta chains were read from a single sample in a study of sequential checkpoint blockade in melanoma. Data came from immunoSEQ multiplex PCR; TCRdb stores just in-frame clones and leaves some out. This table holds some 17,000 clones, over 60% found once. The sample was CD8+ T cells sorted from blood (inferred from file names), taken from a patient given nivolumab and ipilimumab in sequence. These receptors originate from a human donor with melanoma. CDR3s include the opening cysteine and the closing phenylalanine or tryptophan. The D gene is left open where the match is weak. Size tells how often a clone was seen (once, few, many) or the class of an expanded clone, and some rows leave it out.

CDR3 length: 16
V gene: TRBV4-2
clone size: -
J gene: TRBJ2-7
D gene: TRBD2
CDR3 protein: CASSQDLASGSYEQYF
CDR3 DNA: TGTGCCAGCAGCCAAGATCTGGCTAGCGGGAGCTACGAGCAGTACTTC

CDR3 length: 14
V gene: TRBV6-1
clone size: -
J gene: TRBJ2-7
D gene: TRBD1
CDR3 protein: CASIRDRAPYEQYF
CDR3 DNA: TGTGCCAGTATCCGGGACAGGGCCCCCTACGAGCAGTACTTC

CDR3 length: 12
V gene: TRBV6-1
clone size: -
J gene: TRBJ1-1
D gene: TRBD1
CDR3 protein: CAGQGPNTEAFF
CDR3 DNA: TGTGCCGGACAGGGACCGAACACTGAAGCTTTCTTT

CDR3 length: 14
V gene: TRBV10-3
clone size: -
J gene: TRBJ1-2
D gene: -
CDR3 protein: CAISESSRYYGYTF
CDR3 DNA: TGTGCCATCAGTGAGTCGTCTCGGTACTATGGCTACACCTTC

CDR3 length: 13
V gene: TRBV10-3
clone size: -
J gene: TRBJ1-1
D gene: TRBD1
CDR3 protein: CAIWTGGWTEAFF
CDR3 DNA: TGTGCCATTTGGACAGGCGGTTGGACTGAAGCTTTCTTT

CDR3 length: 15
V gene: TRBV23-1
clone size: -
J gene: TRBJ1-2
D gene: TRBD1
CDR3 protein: CASSQSNRGSYGYTF
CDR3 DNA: TGCGCCAGCAGTCAGTCTAACAGGGGCAGCTATGGCTACACCTTC

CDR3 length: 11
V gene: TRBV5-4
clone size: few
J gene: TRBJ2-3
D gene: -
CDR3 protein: CAVSGADTQYF
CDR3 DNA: TGTGCCGTATCCGGGGCAGATACGCAGTATTTT

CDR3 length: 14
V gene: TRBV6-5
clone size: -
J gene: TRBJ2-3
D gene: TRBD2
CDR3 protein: CASSWTSGGDTQYF
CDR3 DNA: TGTGCCAGCAGTTGGACTAGCGGGGGAGATACGCAGTATTTT

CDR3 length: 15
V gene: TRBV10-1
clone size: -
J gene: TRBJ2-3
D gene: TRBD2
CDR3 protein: CASSPGTSNTDTQYF
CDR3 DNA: TGCGCCAGCAGTCCCGGGACTAGCAATACAGATACGCAGTATTTT

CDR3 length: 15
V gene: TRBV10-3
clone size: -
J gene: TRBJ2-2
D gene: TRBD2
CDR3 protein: CAISELAGNTGELFF
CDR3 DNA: TGTGCCATCAGTGAACTAGCGGGGAACACCGGGGAGCTGTTTTTT

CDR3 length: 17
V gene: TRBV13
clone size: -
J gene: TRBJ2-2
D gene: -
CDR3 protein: CASSLRGRHQNTGELFF
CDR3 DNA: TGTGCCAGCAGCTTAAGGGGTCGACACCAGAACACCGGGGAGCTGTTTTTT

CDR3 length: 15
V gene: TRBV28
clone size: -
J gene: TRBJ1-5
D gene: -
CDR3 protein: CASGDSRDLLGPQHF
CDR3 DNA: TGTGCCAGCGGGGACTCCCGGGATTTGCTTGGGCCCCAGCATTTT

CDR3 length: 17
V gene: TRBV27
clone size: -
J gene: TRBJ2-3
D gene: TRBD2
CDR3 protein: CASSSSRLAGGSGTQYF
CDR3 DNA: TGTGCCAGCAGTTCCTCGAGACTAGCGGGGGGTTCTGGCACGCAGTATTTT

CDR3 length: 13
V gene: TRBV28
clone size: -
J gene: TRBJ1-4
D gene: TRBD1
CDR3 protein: CASSLSQGVKLFF
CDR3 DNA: TGTGCCAGCAGTTTATCTCAGGGGGTAAAACTGTTTTTT

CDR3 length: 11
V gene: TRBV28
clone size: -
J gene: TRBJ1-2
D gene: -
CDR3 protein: CASSKSYGYTF
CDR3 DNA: TGTGCCAGCAGTAAGAGTTATGGCTACACCTTC

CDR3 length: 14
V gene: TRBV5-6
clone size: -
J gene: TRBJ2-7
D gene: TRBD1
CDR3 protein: CASSFGTGAAEQYF
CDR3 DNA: TGTGCCAGCAGCTTCGGGACAGGGGCCGCCGAGCAGTACTTC

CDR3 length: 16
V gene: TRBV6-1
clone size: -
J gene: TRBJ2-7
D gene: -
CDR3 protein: CASSEDGAGFSYEQYF
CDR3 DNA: TGTGCCAGCAGTGAGGACGGTGCGGGGTTCTCCTACGAGCAGTACTTC